These 11 T cell receptor beta chains originate from one sample sequenced in a study of T cells in Graves' hyperthyroidism and ophthalmopathy. RNA transcripts provided the source from which TCR beta CDR3 regions were amplified. HTBI primers were used for first-round RT-PCR of the TCR CDR3. TCRdb re-derived calls from the multiplex PCR reads in MiXCR, one entry per CDR3 protein. This table holds fewer than 350,000 distinct CDR3 sequences, roughly 15% found once. Sample: blood. The origin of the receptors is a woman aged 45-65 years with Graves' hyperthyroidism that later progressed to Graves' ophthalmopathy.

This clonotype has just a few counts. The chain links TRBV4-1 to TRBJ2-3; no definite D call. The V gene's germline CDR1 is MGHRA and CDR2 YSYEKL. The CDR3 consists of 17 residues. Trimming pared 1 base from V and 4 bases from J, leaving 18 bases between. CDR3: CASSQVLPQAEADTQYF. CDR3 DNA: TGCGCCAGCAGCCAAGTCCTTCCTCAGGCCGAGGCAGATACGCAGTATTTT.

With regard to this clonotype: A read error may produce the germline difference seen at one junction end. The chain employs TRBV9 and TRBJ2-2, with D tentatively TRBD2 (5 bases). The CDR3 totals 15 residues. The V gene's germline CDR1 is SGDLS and CDR2 YYNGEE. The CDR3 nucleotides are TGTGCCAGCAGCGTAGATCAGGCGCCGGTCGGGGAACTGTTTTTT. It is translated as CASSVDQAPVGELFF.

In its sample, this clonotype was seen many times. The rearrangement joins TRBV2 to TRBJ2-3, with 12 bases fitting TRBD1. Looked up from germline, CDR1 is SNHLY and CDR2 is FYNNEI. J lost 4 bases, V lost 6 bases, and 14 bases had no gene match. The CDR3 totals 18 residues. The DNA of the CDR3 is TGTGCCAGCAGGGGGACAGGGGGCTTTGGGAGTCGCGCAGATACGCAGTATTTT. Translated: CASRGTGGFGSRADTQYF.

The CDR3 DNA follows: TGCAGTGCCCGTGGGGAGCCCCAGCATTTT. This encodes CSARGEPQHF. This chain joins TRBV20-1 and TRBJ1-5, with D uncertain. The CDR3 sequence is 10 residues long. Trimming took off 6 bases at V and 8 bases at J, with 8 bases between the two ends. CDR1 and CDR2 (germline): DFQATT, SNEGSKA (reference sequence).

The CDR3 sequence: CAIYSGSSYEQYF. CDR3 bases: TGTGCCATTTATAGCGGGAGCTCCTACGAGCAGTACTTC. The V and J genes are TRBV2 and TRBJ2-7; 9 bases are a match to TRBD2. CDR1 is SNHLY and CDR2 is FYNNEI in the germline V gene. V trimming: 10 bases; J trimming: 0 bases; junction bases outside the gene matches: 4. The CDR3 loop spans 13 amino acids.

This clonotype was observed many times. The rearrangement joins TRBV7-8 to TRBJ2-3; D perhaps matches TRBD1 (6 bases). With 5 bases removed from V and 1 base from J, the gap between germline ends came to 13 bases. Germline values: CDR1 SGHVS, CDR2 FQNEAQ. The CDR3 runs to 15 residues. CDR3 DNA: TGTGCCAGCAGCACCAGGGGTGATGGCACAGATACGCAGTATTTT. Its translation: CASSTRGDGTDTQYF.

The chain joins TRBV2 to TRBJ1-2; 11 nucleotides agree with TRBD1. The J segment lost 7 bases and the V segment lost 10 bases, leaving 8 bases of the junction unmatched. CDR1 is SNHLY and CDR2 is FYNNEI in the germline V gene. The CDR3 has 13 amino acids. The CDR3 loop reads CAIPDRGLGGYTF. DNA for the CDR3: TGTGCCATCCCGGACAGGGGGCTAGGTGGCTACACCTTC.

This clonotype showed up many times. V gene TRBV11-2 combines with J gene TRBJ2-1; D might be TRBD2 (7 bases). Germline V gene sequence: CDR1 SGHAT, CDR2 FQNNGV. This CDR3 contains 14 residues. The germline V and J ends were trimmed by 1 base and 5 bases, with 9 bases remaining between them. The CDR3 loop is CASSLGGGHNEQFF. The CDR3 region has the DNA TGTGCCAGCAGCTTAGGGGGGGGCCACAATGAGCAGTTCTTC.

This clonotype was counted ten times or more. The chain has TRBV11-2 and TRBJ1-1; 8 bases fit TRBD1. The germline CDR1 and CDR2 sequences are SGHAT and FQNNGV. V shed 4 bases and J 10 bases; nucleotides not matched to a gene: 8. The CDR3 consists of 13 residues. The CDR3 DNA sequence: TGTGCCAGCAGCTCGCAGGGGGCGCTTCCAGCTTTCTTT. Translating it yields CASSSQGALPAFF. Full variable domain (outside the CDR3, taken from reference TRBV11-2 and TRBJ1-1): EAGVAQSPRYKIIEKRQSVAFWCNPISGHATLYWYQQILGQGPKLLIQFQNNGVVDDSQLPKDRFSAERLKGVDSTLKIQPAKLEDSAVYLCASSSQGALPAFFGQGTRLTVV.

The chain has TRBV15 and TRBJ2-5, with TRBD2 identical over 7 bases. The CDR3 consists of 18 residues. V shed 0 bases and J 3 bases; nucleotides not matched to a gene: 13. The V gene's germline CDR1 is LNHNV and CDR2 YYDKDF (reference sequence). DNA for the CDR3: TGTGCCACCAGCAGAGATCATGGGGGGGGAGGTTTGAAAGAGACCCAGTACTTC. It translates to CATSRDHGGGGLKETQYF.

This clonotype was counted ten times or more. The chain couples TRBV28 to TRBJ1-5, with D unresolved. CDR1 MDHEN and CDR2 SYDVKM come from the germline V gene. Trimming took 11 bases from V and 0 from J, leaving 14 bases between them. This CDR3 is 14 amino acids long. CDR3 DNA: TGTGCCTGCAACGGGGAGAATAGCAATCAGCCCCAGCATTTT. Its protein is CACNGENSNQPQHF.